The 32 T cell receptor beta chains given below trace back to one sample, sequenced in a study of T cells in localized non-small cell lung cancer. Sequenced by immunoSEQ multiplex PCR; TCRdb stores in-frame clones only, minus some. The sample has about 25,000 clones; roughly 90% are singletons. The sample in question was peripheral blood, obtained before any cancer treatment. The receptors originated from a female donor older than 55 with stage I lung adenocarcinoma.

The V and J genes are TRBV2 and TRBJ2-1, with 10 bases matching TRBD2. The CDR3 contains 15 residues. Germline CDR1 and CDR2: SNHLY and FYNNEI. J lost 5 bases, V lost 5 bases, and 6 bases had no gene match. The CDR3 DNA is TGTGCCAGCAGTCCCGGGACTAGCGAAAACAATGAGCAGTTCTTC. Encoded protein: CASSPGTSENNEQFF.

The chain is built from TRBV5-5 and TRBJ2-7; 8 positions agree with TRBD1. The V gene's germline CDR1 is SGHKS and CDR2 YYEKEE (reference sequence). CDR3 length: 14 residues. V trimming: 1 base; J trimming: 6 bases; junction bases outside the gene matches: 6. CDR3 amino acids: CASSLWQGAAEQYF. In DNA form, the CDR3 reads TGTGCCAGCAGCTTGTGGCAGGGGGCTGCCGAGCAGTACTTC.

The V gene is TRBV5-1, the J gene TRBJ2-1, with 10 nucleotides matching TRBD2. The length of the CDR3 is 18 residues. The V segment lost 3 bases and the J segment 0 bases; nucleotides outside the gene matches: 9. Germline V gene data show CDR1 as SGHRS and CDR2 as YFSETQ. CDR3 DNA: TGCGCCAGCAGCTCTGGGGGGACTAGCGAGAGCTCCTACAATGAGCAGTTCTTC. Its protein is CASSSGGTSESSYNEQFF.

CDR3 DNA: TGTGCCAGCGCCTGGGGGGACTCCTACGAGCAGTACTTC. Amino acids: CASAWGDSYEQYF. The V call is TRBV27, the J call TRBJ2-7; D is possibly TRBD2 (6 bases). From germline, CDR1 is MNHEY and CDR2 SMNVEV (reference sequence). The CDR3 is 13 amino acids. V dropped 8 bases and J dropped 0 bases, with 11 bases sitting between them.

This rearrangement joins TRBV1 to TRBJ1-5. TRBV1 is annotated as a pseudogene. This CDR3 is built from 14 residues. The CDR3 region is CTSSHVKGNQPQHF. CDR3 DNA sequence: TGCACCAGCAGCCACGTAAAAGGCAATCAGCCCCAGCATTTT.

J is TRBJ2-1 and V is TRBV5-1; D not resolved. The CDR3 runs 14 residues. Trimming cost V 3 bases and J 4 bases, with 11 bases left between them. The germline V gene has CDR1 SGHRS and CDR2 YFSETQ. CDR3 nucleotides: TGCGCCAGCAGCTCTACCGCCCAGTACAATGAGCAGTTCTTC. It codes for CASSSTAQYNEQFF.

This clone was seen a few times. The chain links TRBV6-5 to TRBJ1-1; the D is unclear. V lost 2 bases to trimming and J lost 6 bases, with 10 bases between them. The CDR3 is made up of 13 amino acids. From germline, CDR1 is MNHEY and CDR2 SVGAGI. The CDR3 loop is CASSYPPSPEAFF. In nucleotides, the CDR3 is TGTGCCAGCAGTTACCCGCCGTCCCCTGAAGCTTTCTTT.

The chain couples TRBV5-1 to TRBJ2-7; D is perhaps TRBD1 (6 bases). Germline V gene lookup returns CDR1 SGHRS and CDR2 YFSETQ. With 3 bases removed from V and 0 bases from J, the gap between germline ends came to 10 bases. This CDR3 is built from 14 residues. CDR3 DNA sequence: TGCGCCAGCAGCTCCGGGACAAACTCCTACGAGCAGTACTTC. Translated, it gives CASSSGTNSYEQYF. The entire variable domain, with the rest obtained from reference TRBV5-1 and TRBJ2-7, is as follows: KAGVTQTPRYLIKTRGQQVTLSCSPISGHRSVSWYQQTPGQGLQFLFEYFSETQRNKGNFPGRFSGRQFSNSRSEMNVSTLELGDSALYLCASSSGTNSYEQYFGPGTRLTVT.

The V call is TRBV5-4, the J call TRBJ2-2; 9 positions match TRBD1. This CDR3 has 16 residues. Trimming cost V 4 bases and J 6 bases; bases outside gene matches: 10. From germline, CDR1 is SGHNT and CDR2 YYREEE (reference sequence). The chain's CDR3 is CASSAAGTGLSGELFF. CDR3 bases: TGTGCCAGCAGCGCAGCCGGGACAGGGCTCTCCGGGGAGCTGTTTTTT.

The chain uses TRBV7-9 and TRBJ2-2; maybe TRBD2 (6 bases). The germline CDR1 and CDR2 sequences are SEHNR and FQNEAQ (reference sequence). Trimming pared 4 bases from V and 2 bases from J, leaving 23 bases between. The CDR3 is 19 amino acids. The CDR3 loop reads CASSSPAGSNLVNTGELFF. The CDR3 DNA sequence: TGTGCCAGCAGCTCCCCCGCGGGGTCAAACTTGGTCAACACCGGGGAGCTGTTTTTT.

This chain links TRBV7-3 with TRBJ1-2; D is perhaps TRBD1 (6 bases). Germline loops: CDR1 SGHTA, CDR2 FQGTGA. The CDR3 runs 20 residues. V was trimmed by 1 base and J by 4 bases, leaving 28 bases between them. The CDR3 DNA is TGTGCCAGCAGCTTAAGGTTGCCTAGGACAGCAATTCCATACACCTATGGCTACACCTTC. Its translation: CASSLRLPRTAIPYTYGYTF.

The chain's CDR3 is CASSPPVGDRGRDSSYNEQFF. The CDR3 DNA reads as TGTGCCAGCTCACCACCGGTAGGGGACAGGGGTCGGGACAGCTCCTACAATGAGCAGTTCTTC. V is TRBV18 and J is TRBJ2-1; TRBD1 matches at 10 bases. Germline CDR1 and CDR2: KGHSH and LQKENI. The CDR3 has 21 amino acids. J gave up 0 bases and V 0 bases, and 14 bases lay outside the gene matches.

V and J are TRBV4-2 and TRBJ1-5, with D unresolved. CDR1 and CDR2 from the germline V gene are LGHNA and YNFKEQ. Trimming cost V 0 bases and J 5 bases, with 8 bases left between them. The CDR3 has 14 amino acids. Here the CDR3 DNA reads TGTGCCAGCAGCCAAGATCGAGGATATCAGCCCCAGCATTTT. Translation: CASSQDRGYQPQHF.

The rearrangement joins TRBV7-9 to TRBJ1-4; a possible D gene is TRBD1 (5 bases). Germline V gene lookup returns CDR1 SEHNR and CDR2 FQNEAQ (reference sequence). This CDR3 has 17 amino acids. The germline V and J ends were trimmed by 2 bases and 3 bases, with 16 bases remaining between them. In DNA form, the CDR3 reads TGTGCCAGCAGCTTACAAAACCCAGGGAGATCTAATGAAAAACTGTTTTTT. Its translation is CASSLQNPGRSNEKLFF.

The chain has TRBV7-9 and TRBJ1-2, with D perhaps TRBD1 (6 bases). This CDR3 comprises 15 residues. V dropped 1 base and J dropped 5 bases, with 14 bases sitting between them. Germline CDR1 reads SEHNR; CDR2 reads FQNEAQ (reference sequence). CDR3 in DNA: TGTGCCAGCAGCTTAGATGGGAACAGGGAGTATGGCTACACCTTC. Residues: CASSLDGNREYGYTF.

V is TRBV30 and J is TRBJ2-7; D gene unclear. Looked up from germline, CDR1 is GTSNPN and CDR2 is SVGIG (reference sequence). V shed 0 bases and J shed 5 bases, with 11 bases lying between them. The CDR3 is 13 residues long. The CDR3 nucleotides read TGTGCCTGGAGTGTAATCCGGCAGAACGAGCAGTACTTC. It yields the protein CAWSVIRQNEQYF.

V usage is TRBV9 and J usage is TRBJ1-1; D possibly corresponds to TRBD1 (5 bases). The V end was cut by 4 bases, the J end by 0 bases, with 10 bases between. Germline CDR1 is SGDLS and CDR2 is YYNGEE. This CDR3 comprises 14 residues. The CDR3 bases are TGTGCCAGCAGCCTCCAGGGTGTGAACACTGAAGCTTTCTTT. Its protein is CASSLQGVNTEAFF.

The rearrangement joins TRBV5-5 to TRBJ1-1; D is possibly TRBD1 (5 bases). Germline V CDR1 and CDR2: SGHKS, YYEKEE (reference sequence). The CDR3 extends over 14 amino acids. V was trimmed by 6 bases and J by 5 bases, leaving 17 bases between them. CDR3 amino acids: CASTWGVRGTEAFF. The CDR3 nucleotides are TGTGCCAGCACCTGGGGGGTAAGAGGGACTGAAGCTTTCTTT.

The chain couples TRBV11-2 to TRBJ1-4; the D is unclear. The CDR3 is 16 amino acids. The germline CDR1 and CDR2 sequences are SGHAT and FQNNGV. Trimming took 0 bases from V and 0 from J, leaving 8 bases between them. The CDR3 coding sequence is TGTGCCAGCAGCTTAGAGGGCGCAGCAACTAATGAAAAACTGTTTTTT. Amino acids: CASSLEGAATNEKLFF.

A single count supports this clone. This chain uses TRBV5-5 with TRBJ2-7; 10 bases fit TRBD1. CDR3 size: 14 residues. The V gene end was trimmed by 3 bases and the J gene end by 5 bases; junction bases not matched to a gene: 5. Germline loops: CDR1 SGHKS, CDR2 YYEKEE (reference sequence). Here the CDR3 reads CASSSGTGAHEQYF. DNA of the CDR3: TGTGCCAGCAGCTCCGGGACAGGGGCCCACGAGCAGTACTTC.

The chain has TRBV5-1 and TRBJ2-5; 7 positions agree with TRBD2. The germline CDR1 and CDR2 sequences are SGHRS and YFSETQ. The CDR3 length is 16 residues. Trimming cost V 4 bases and J 5 bases; bases outside gene matches: 14. The CDR3 region is CASSLNTRDGGETQYF. CDR3 coding DNA: TGCGCCAGCAGCCTGAACACCCGGGACGGGGGGGAGACCCAGTACTTC.

This chain connects TRBV15 to TRBJ1-1; tentative D call: TRBD1 (5 bases). Germline CDR1 reads LNHNV; CDR2 reads YYDKDF (reference sequence). The CDR3 consists of 14 residues. Trimming shortened V by 5 bases and J by 6 bases, and 16 bases separated the two germline ends. For the CDR3, the DNA is TGTGCCACCAGCGGTTCCAGGGTAGCCCCTGAAGCTTTCTTT. Translated: CATSGSRVAPEAFF.

This clone turned up a few times. The chain is built from TRBV12-5 and TRBJ1-3; D gene ambiguous. V was clipped by 1 base and J by 3 bases, with 16 bases between them. CDR3 length: 17 residues. CDR1 is LGHNT and CDR2 is FRNRAP in the germline V gene. The DNA of the CDR3 is TGTGCTAGTGGTTTGGCCCCGGGCCCCAGCAGTGGAAACACCATATATTTT. Translation: CASGLAPGPSSGNTIYF.

V and J are TRBV11-2 and TRBJ2-7, with D tentatively TRBD2 (6 bases). The CDR3 has 16 residues. Germline V gene lookup returns CDR1 SGHAT and CDR2 FQNNGV. Trimming took off 4 bases at V and 2 bases at J, with 18 bases between the two ends. The CDR3, as DNA: TGTGCCAGCAGCTCTCTCGGCATAGCGGTCACCTACGAGCAGTACTTC. Translating gives CASSSLGIAVTYEQYF.

This CDR3 reads CASSPTNYGYTF. DNA for the CDR3: TGTGCCAGCAGCCCCACAAACTATGGCTACACCTTC. This chain links TRBV7-9 with TRBJ1-2; D not resolved. The CDR3 runs 12 residues. Germline assignment: CDR1 SEHNR and CDR2 FQNEAQ (reference sequence). V lost 5 bases and J lost 2, with 6 bases in between.

This chain links TRBV19 with TRBJ2-1, with 9 bases lining up with TRBD2. The CDR3 covers 15 residues. CDR1 is LNHDA, CDR2 SQIVND, per germline (reference sequence). J was trimmed by 4 bases and V by 3 bases; bases with no gene match: 4. DNA for the CDR3: TGTGCCAGTAGTATCACTAGCGGGCTATACAATGAGCAGTTCTTC. This sequence encodes CASSITSGLYNEQFF.

The chain has TRBV25-1 and TRBJ1-2; 7 bases are shared with TRBD1. The germline gives CDR1 MGHDK, CDR2 SYGVNS. V lost 2 bases, J lost 8 bases, and 8 bases stayed unmatched. The CDR3 runs 14 residues. CDR3 in amino acids: CASSERSGGGGYTF. The CDR3 bases are TGTGCCAGCAGTGAACGGTCAGGGGGGGGCGGCTACACCTTC.

This clone was seen a handful of times. CDR3 region: CATSRDPRGDTQYF. The CDR3 DNA is TGTGCCACCAGCAGAGATCCCAGGGGAGATACGCAGTATTTT. The V and J genes are TRBV15 and TRBJ2-3, with D possibly being TRBD1 (6 bases). V lost 0 bases to trimming and J lost 5 bases, with 9 bases between them. CDR1 and CDR2 from the germline V gene are LNHNV and YYDKDF (reference sequence). The CDR3 loop spans 14 amino acids.

The V call is TRBV5-1, the J call TRBJ1-1; unclear D gene. This CDR3 comprises 14 residues. Germline values: CDR1 SGHRS, CDR2 YFSETQ. V dropped 7 bases and J dropped 1 base, with 14 bases sitting between them. CDR3: CASFREHRNTEAFF. The CDR3 nucleotides read TGCGCCAGCTTTAGGGAGCACAGGAACACTGAAGCTTTCTTT.

This clone was detected only once. This chain connects TRBV9 to TRBJ2-5, with TRBD2 identical over 7 bases. J was trimmed by 1 base and V by 0 bases; bases with no gene match: 12. The CDR3 runs to 18 residues. CDR1 and CDR2 from the germline V gene are SGDLS and YYNGEE. This CDR3 reads CASSVGGGTTSVQETQYF. In DNA, the CDR3 is TGTGCCAGCAGCGTAGGGGGAGGCACCACTAGCGTCCAAGAGACCCAGTACTTC.

This chain connects TRBV6-1 to TRBJ2-7; D is uncertain. The CDR3 runs to 14 residues. CDR1 and CDR2 (germline): MNHNS, SASEGT. Trimming left V 8 bases short and J 2 bases short, with 16 bases between. The CDR3 region is CASLGPVSPYEQYF. CDR3 DNA sequence: TGTGCCAGCCTCGGGCCCGTATCCCCCTACGAGCAGTACTTC.

The chain joins TRBV20-1 to TRBJ2-5; the D gene is possibly TRBD2 (6 bases). CDR3 size: 11 residues. Germline CDR1 reads DFQATT; CDR2 reads SNEGSKA (reference sequence). V was shortened by 3 bases and J by 7 bases, with 9 bases between the two germline ends. The chain's CDR3 is CSASGGSTQYF. The CDR3 DNA sequence: TGCAGTGCTAGTGGGGGGTCGACCCAGTACTTC.